This T cell receptor (beta chain) originates from a study of regulatory dendritic cells for organ transplantation. The CDR3 contains 15 residues. Germline V gene lookup returns CDR1 SGHKS and CDR2 YYEKEE (reference sequence). V was pared by 4 bases and J by 2 bases, with 12 bases between. Sorted T cells were CFSE-labeled and cultured 5 days with allogeneic regulatory or mature dendritic cells at 1:10. FACS sorted CD4+ or CD8+ T cells into CD45RA+ naive and CD45RO+ memory. Remarks on this clone: The antigen remains undetermined.

Sequencing was performed with immunoSEQ multiplex PCR; in TCRdb, only in-frame clones are kept and a portion is missing. Among 10,000 to 11,000 clones listed, less than 70% were seen once. Specimen: naive CD4+ T cells from blood cultured with dendritic cells. Sample subset: CD45RA+ naive T cells. The V call is TRBV5-5, the J call TRBJ2-2; D may be TRBD1 (5 bases). This sequence originates from a human donor in good health. As DNA, the CDR3 is TGTGCCAGCAGCCCCTCAGGGATTAACACCGGGGAGCTGTTTTTT. It codes for CASSPSGINTGELFF.